This T cell receptor (beta chain) appears in the sequencing data of a study of T cell changes during pregnancy in multiple sclerosis. The junction had 8 bases not matched to a gene; V was cut back by 0 bases and J by 4 bases. There are 16 residues in the CDR3. Germline assignment: CDR1 LNHDA and CDR2 SQIVND (reference sequence). Generated by immunoSEQ multiplex PCR, the TCRdb table keeps only in-frame clones and is missing some. The sample includes about 38,000 clones, 85% to 90% seen only once; the top ten take more than 0.5%. Sequencing was performed on CD4+ T cells from peripheral blood mononuclear cells, taken in the second trimester of pregnancy. The chain uses TRBV19 and TRBJ1-1, with 7 bases that match TRBD1. The TCR originated in a female donor with multiple sclerosis, enrolled in a pregnancy study. The CDR3 DNA sequence: TGTGCCAGTAGTATAGATAAGACAGGGAGGATCACTGAAGCTTTCTTT. Protein product: CASSIDKTGRITEAFF.